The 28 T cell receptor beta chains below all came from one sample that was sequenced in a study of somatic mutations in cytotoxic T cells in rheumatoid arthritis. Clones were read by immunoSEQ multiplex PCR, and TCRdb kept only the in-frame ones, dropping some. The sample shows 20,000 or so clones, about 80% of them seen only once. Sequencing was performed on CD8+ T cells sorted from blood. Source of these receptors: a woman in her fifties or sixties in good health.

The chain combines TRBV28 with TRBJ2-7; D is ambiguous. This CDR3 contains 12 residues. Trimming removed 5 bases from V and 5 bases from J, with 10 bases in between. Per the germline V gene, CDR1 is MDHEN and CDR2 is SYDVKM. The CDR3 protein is CASSGTANEQYF. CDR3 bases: TGTGCCAGCAGTGGCACAGCTAACGAGCAGTACTTC.

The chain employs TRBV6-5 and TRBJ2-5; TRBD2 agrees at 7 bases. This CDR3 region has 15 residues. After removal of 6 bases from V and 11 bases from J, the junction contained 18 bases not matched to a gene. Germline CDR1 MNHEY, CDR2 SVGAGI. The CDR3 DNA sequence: TGTGCCAGCAGCGTCTGGGATGGGACCGCGGGGGAGCAGTACTTC. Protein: CASSVWDGTAGEQYF.

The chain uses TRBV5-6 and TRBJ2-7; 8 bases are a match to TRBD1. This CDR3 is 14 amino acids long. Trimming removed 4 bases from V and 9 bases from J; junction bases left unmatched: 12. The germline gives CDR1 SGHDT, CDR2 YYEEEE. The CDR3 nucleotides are TGTGCCAGCAGCCTAGGACAGGGCCATGCTGGGCAGTACTTC. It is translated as CASSLGQGHAGQYF.

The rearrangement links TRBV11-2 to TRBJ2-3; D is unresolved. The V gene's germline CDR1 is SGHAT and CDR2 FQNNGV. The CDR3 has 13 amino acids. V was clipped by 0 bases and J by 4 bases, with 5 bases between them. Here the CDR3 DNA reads TGTGCCAGCAGCTTAGATCCGCCAGATACGCAGTATTTT. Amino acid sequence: CASSLDPPDTQYF. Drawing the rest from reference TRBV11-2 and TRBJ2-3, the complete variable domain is EAGVAQSPRYKIIEKRQSVAFWCNPISGHATLYWYQQILGQGPKLLIQFQNNGVVDDSQLPKDRFSAERLKGVDSTLKIQPAKLEDSAVYLCASSLDPPDTQYFGPGTRLTVL.

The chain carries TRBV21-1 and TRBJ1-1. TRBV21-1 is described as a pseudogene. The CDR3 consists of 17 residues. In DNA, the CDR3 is TGTGCCAGCAGCAAACGGGGTCGGGGGTCGGTGAACACTGAAGCTTTCTTT. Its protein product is CASSKRGRGSVNTEAFF.

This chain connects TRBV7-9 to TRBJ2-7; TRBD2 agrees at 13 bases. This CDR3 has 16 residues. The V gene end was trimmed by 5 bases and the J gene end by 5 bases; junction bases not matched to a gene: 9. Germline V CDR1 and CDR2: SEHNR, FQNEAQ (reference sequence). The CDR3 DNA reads TGTGCCAGCAGCCGGACTAGCGGGGGACGTAGGGACGAGCAGTACTTC. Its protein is CASSRTSGGRRDEQYF.

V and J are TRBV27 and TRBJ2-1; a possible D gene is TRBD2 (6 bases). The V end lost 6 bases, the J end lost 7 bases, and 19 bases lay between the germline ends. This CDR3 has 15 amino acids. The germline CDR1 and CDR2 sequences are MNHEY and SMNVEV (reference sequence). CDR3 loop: CASSPLGARGNEQFF. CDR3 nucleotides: TGTGCCAGCAGCCCTCTTGGGGCCCGGGGGAATGAGCAGTTCTTC.

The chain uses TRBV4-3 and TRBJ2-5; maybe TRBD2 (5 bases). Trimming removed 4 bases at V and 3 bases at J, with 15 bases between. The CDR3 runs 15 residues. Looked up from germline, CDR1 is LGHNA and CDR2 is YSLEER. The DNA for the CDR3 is TGCGCCAGCAGCCCGTGGGCGGCGGAGGAAGAGACCCAGTACTTC. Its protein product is CASSPWAAEEETQYF.

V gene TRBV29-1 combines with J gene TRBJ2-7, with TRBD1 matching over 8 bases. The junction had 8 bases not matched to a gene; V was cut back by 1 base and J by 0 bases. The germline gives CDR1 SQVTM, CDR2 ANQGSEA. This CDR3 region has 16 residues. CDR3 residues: CSVEGTGLGSSYEQYF. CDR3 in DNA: TGCAGCGTTGAAGGGACAGGGCTAGGGAGCTCCTACGAGCAGTACTTC.

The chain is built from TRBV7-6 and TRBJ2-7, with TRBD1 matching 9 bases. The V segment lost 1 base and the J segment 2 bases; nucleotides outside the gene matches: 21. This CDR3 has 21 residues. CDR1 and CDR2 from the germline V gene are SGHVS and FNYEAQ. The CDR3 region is CASSLDFAKPGQGPEAYEQYF. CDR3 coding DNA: TGTGCCAGCAGCTTAGATTTCGCGAAACCGGGACAGGGCCCCGAGGCCTACGAGCAGTACTTC. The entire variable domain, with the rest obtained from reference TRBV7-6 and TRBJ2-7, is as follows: GAGVSQSPRYKVTKRGQDVALRCDPISGHVSLYWYRQALGQGPEFLTYFNYEAQQDKSGLPNDRFSAERPEGSISTLTIQRTEQRDSAMYRCASSLDFAKPGQGPEAYEQYFGPGTRLTVT.

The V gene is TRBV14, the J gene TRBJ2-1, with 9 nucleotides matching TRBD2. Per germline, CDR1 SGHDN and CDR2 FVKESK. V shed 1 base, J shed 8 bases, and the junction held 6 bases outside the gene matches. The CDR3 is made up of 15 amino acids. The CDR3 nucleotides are TGTGCCAGCAGCCAAGGCGGGAGGGCCATCGATGAGCAGTTCTTC. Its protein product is CASSQGGRAIDEQFF.

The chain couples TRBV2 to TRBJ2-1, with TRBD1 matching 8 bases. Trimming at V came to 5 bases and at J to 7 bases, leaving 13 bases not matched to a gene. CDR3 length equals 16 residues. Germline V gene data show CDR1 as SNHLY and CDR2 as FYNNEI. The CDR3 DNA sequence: TGTGCCAGCAGTTATCCCGGACAGGGAAAGGGAAATGAGCAGTTCTTC. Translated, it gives CASSYPGQGKGNEQFF.

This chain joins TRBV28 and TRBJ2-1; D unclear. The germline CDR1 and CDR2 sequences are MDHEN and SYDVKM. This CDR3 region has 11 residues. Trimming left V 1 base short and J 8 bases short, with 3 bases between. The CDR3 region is CASSLFDEQFF. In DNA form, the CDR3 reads TGTGCCAGCAGTTTATTCGATGAGCAGTTCTTC.

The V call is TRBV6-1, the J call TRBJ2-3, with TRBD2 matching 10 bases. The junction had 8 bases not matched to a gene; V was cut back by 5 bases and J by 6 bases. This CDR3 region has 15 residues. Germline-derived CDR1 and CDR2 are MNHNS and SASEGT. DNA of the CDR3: TGTGCCAGCAGTTCGAAGCGGGAGGGGGCGGATACGCAGTATTTT. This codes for CASSSKREGADTQYF.

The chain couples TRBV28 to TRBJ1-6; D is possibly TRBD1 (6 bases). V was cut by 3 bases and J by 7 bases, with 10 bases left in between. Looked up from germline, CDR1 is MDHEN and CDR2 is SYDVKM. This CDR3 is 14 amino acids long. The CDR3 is CASSFQGNNSPLHF. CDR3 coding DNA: TGTGCCAGCAGTTTTCAGGGGAACAATTCACCCCTCCACTTT.

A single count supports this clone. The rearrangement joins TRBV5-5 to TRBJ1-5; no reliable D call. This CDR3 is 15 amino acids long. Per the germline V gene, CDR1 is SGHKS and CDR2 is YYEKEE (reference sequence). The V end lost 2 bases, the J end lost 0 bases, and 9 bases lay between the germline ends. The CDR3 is CASSLGLYSNQPQHF. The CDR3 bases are TGTGCCAGCAGCTTAGGGCTGTATAGCAATCAGCCCCAGCATTTT.

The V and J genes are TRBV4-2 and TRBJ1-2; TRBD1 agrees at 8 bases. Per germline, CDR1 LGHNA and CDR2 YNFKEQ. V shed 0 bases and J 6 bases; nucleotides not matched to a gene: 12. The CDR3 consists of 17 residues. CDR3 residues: CASSQEGGPGGADGYTF. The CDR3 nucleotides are TGTGCCAGCAGCCAAGAAGGAGGGCCAGGGGGCGCGGATGGCTACACCTTC.

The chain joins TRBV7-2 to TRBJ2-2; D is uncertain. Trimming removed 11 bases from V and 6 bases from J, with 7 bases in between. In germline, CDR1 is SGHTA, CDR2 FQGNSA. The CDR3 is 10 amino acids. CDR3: CALLSGELFF. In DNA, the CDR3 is TGTGCCCTTCTCTCCGGGGAGCTGTTTTTT.

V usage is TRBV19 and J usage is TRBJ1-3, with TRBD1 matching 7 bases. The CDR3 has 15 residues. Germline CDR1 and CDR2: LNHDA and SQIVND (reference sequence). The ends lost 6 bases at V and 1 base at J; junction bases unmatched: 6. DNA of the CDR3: TGTGCCAGTAGCTCGACAGGGTCTTCTGGAAACACCATATATTTT. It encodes CASSSTGSSGNTIYF.

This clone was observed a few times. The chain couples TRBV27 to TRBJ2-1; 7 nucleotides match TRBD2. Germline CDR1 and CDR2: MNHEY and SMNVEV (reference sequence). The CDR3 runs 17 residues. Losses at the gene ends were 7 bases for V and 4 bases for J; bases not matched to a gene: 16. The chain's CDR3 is CASKESPGLKLYNEQFF. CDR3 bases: TGTGCCAGCAAAGAATCGCCGGGACTAAAGTTGTACAATGAGCAGTTCTTC.

CDR3 sequence: CASSGGTAGSPLHF. The CDR3 DNA is TGTGCCAGCAGCGGGGGGACAGCGGGGTCACCCCTCCACTTT. The chain recombines TRBV9 with TRBJ1-6, with TRBD1 matching over 7 bases. Germline V CDR1 and CDR2: SGDLS, YYNGEE. This CDR3 comprises 14 residues. V lost 3 bases, J lost 10 bases, and 7 bases stayed unmatched.

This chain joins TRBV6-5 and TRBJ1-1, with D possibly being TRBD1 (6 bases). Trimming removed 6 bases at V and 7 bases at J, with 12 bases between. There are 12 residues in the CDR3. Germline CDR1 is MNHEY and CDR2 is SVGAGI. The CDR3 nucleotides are TGTGCCAGCAGCCAGGGGTTTGGTGAAGCTTTCTTT. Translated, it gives CASSQGFGEAFF.

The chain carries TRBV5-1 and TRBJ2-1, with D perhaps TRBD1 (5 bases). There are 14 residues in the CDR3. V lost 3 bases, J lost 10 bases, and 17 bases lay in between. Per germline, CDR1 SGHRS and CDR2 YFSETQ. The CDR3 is CASSYKGSGGEQFF. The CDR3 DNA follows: TGCGCCAGCAGCTACAAGGGGTCGGGCGGAGAGCAGTTCTTC.

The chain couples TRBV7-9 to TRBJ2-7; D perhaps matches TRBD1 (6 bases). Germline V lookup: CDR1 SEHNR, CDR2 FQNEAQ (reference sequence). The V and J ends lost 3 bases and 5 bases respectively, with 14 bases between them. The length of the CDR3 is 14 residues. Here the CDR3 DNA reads TGTGCCAGCAGCTTCTACAGGGATGGCCACGAGCAGTACTTC. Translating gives CASSFYRDGHEQYF.

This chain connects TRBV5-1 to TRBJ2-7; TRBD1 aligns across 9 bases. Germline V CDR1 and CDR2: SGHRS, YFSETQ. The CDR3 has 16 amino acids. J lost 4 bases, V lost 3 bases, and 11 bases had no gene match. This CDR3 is CASSSVADRGDYEQYF. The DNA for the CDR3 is TGCGCCAGCAGCTCGGTAGCGGACAGGGGAGATTACGAGCAGTACTTC. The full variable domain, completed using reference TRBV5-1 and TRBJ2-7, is KAGVTQTPRYLIKTRGQQVTLSCSPISGHRSVSWYQQTPGQGLQFLFEYFSETQRNKGNFPGRFSGRQFSNSRSEMNVSTLELGDSALYLCASSSVADRGDYEQYFGPGTRLTVT.

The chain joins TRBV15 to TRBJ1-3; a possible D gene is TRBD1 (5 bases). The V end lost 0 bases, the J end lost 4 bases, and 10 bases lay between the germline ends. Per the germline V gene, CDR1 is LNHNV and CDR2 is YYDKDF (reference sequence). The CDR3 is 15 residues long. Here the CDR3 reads CATSRDLGLGNTIYF. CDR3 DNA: TGTGCCACCAGCAGAGATCTGGGGCTAGGAAACACCATATATTTT.

CDR3 loop: CASGLVQGQKNTGELFF. The CDR3 DNA reads as TGTGCTAGTGGTTTGGTACAGGGACAGAAGAACACCGGGGAGCTGTTTTTT. The V gene is TRBV12-5, the J gene TRBJ2-2, with 7 bases that match TRBD1. Germline V CDR1 and CDR2: LGHNT, FRNRAP. The CDR3 covers 17 residues. Unmatched junction bases numbered 5, after V lost 0 bases and J lost 1 base. The full variable domain, its missing parts supplied by reference TRBV12-5 and TRBJ2-2, is DARVTQTPRHKVTEMGQEVTMRCQPILGHNTVFWYRQTMMQGLELLAYFRNRAPLDDSGMPKDRFSAEMPDATLATLKIQPSEPRDSAVYFCASGLVQGQKNTGELFFGEGSRLTVL.

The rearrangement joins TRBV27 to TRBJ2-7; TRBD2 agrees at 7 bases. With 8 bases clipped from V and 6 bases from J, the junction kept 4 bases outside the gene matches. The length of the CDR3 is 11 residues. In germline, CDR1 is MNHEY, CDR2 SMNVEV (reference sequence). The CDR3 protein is CASAIAGEQYF. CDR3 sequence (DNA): TGTGCCAGCGCCATAGCGGGCGAGCAGTACTTC.